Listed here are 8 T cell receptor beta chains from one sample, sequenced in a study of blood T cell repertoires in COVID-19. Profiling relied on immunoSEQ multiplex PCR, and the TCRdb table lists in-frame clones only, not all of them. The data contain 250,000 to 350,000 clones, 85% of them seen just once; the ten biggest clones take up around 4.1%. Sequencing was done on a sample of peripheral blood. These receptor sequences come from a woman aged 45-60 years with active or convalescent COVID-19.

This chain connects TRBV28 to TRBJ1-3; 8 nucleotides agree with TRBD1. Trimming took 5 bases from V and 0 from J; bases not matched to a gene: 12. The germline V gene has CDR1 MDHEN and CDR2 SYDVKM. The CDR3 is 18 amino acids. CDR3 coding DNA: TGTGCCAGCAGTCCCTTCTTTCCCCAGGGGGCCTCTGGAAACACCATATATTTT. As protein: CASSPFFPQGASGNTIYF.

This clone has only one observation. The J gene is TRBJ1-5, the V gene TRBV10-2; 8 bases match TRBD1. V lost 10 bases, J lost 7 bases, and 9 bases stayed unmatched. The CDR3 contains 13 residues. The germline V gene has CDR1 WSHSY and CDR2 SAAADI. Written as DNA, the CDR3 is TGCGCCACTCAGCAGGGGGCCGGGCAGCCCCAGCATTTT. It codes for CATQQGAGQPQHF.

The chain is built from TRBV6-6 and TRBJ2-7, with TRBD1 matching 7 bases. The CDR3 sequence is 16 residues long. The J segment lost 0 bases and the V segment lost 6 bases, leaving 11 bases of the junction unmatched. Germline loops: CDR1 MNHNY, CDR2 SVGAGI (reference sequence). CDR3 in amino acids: CASSPPRGKSSYEQYF. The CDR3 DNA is TGTGCCAGCAGCCCCCCCAGGGGGAAATCCTCCTACGAGCAGTACTTC.

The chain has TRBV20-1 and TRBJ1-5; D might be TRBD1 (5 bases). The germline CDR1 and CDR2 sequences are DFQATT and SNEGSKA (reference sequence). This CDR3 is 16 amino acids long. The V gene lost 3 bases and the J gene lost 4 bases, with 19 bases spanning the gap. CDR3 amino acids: CSASRVEGSRNQPQHF. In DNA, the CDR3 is TGCAGTGCTAGTCGGGTGGAGGGGTCGCGGAATCAGCCCCAGCATTTT.

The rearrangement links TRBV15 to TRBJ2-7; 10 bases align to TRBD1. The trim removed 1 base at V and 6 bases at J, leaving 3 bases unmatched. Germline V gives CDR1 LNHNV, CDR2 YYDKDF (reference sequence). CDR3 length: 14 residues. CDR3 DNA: TGTGCCACCAGCAGAGCCGGGACAGGGGTCGAGCAGTACTTC. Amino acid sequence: CATSRAGTGVEQYF. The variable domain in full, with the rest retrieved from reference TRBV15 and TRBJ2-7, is DAMVIQNPRYQVTQFGKPVTLSCSQTLNHNVMYWYQQKSSQAPKLLFHYYDKDFNNEADTPDNFQSRRPNTSFCFLDIRSPGLGDTAMYLCATSRAGTGVEQYFGPGTRLTVT.

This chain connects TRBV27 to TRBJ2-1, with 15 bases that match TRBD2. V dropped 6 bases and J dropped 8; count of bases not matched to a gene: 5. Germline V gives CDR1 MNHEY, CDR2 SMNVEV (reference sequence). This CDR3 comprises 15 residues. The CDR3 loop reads CASSWTSGREHEQFF. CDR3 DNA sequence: TGTGCCAGCAGCTGGACTAGCGGGAGGGAGCATGAGCAGTTCTTC.

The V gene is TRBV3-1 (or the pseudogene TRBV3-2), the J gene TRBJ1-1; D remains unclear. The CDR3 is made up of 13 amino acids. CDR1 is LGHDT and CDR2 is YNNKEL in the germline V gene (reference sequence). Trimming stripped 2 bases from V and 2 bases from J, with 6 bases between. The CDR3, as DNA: TGTGCCAGCAGCCAATACTCCAACACTGAAGCTTTCTTT. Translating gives CASSQYSNTEAFF.

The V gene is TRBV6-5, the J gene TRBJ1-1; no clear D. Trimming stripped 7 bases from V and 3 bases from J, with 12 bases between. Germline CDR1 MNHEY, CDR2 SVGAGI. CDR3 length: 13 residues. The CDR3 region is CASKGRRDTEAFF. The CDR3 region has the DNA TGTGCCAGCAAGGGCAGGAGGGACACTGAAGCTTTCTTT.